The source of this T cell receptor (beta chain) is a study of cytomegalovirus exposure and HLA in healthy donors (dated by TCRdb to the late 2010s). Background on the whole study: An earlier analysis of some 620 of the donors reported 276 Gb of sequence data and 95 million to 140 million unique TCR beta sequences obtained from about 180 million T cells. Around 300 gigabases of sequencing data and approximately 85 million unique TCR sequences were included in an early release covering about 700 HLA-typed donors. Of the 300 to 500 genotyped donors, 75% to 85% were placed in the genetic ancestry cluster associated with self-reported Caucasian donors. The study aimed to test whether cataloging public T cell receptors could reveal signatures of past pathogen exposure. The study profiled the T cell repertoires of hundreds of subjects by immunosequencing and related them to cytomegalovirus serostatus. In addition to the first cohort of around 670 subjects, a separate validation cohort of 120 different subjects was used. To predict cytomegalovirus infection status, the study brought together high-throughput TCR immunosequencing, statistical association of individual TCRs with disease status, and machine learning. In a later analysis, previously published TCR beta repertoires from more than 500 donors were re-analyzed and high-resolution HLA genotyping was added so that TCR occurrence patterns could be studied. Rather than using new phenotypic data, the later analysis identified candidate immune exposures from TCR beta sequences and from how often those sequences occurred across donors. An earlier analysis of 587 of the donors used high-throughput TCR beta sequencing to judge whether each TCR beta V gene segment behaved as functional or pseudogenic. Donor age, sex, ethnicity and CMV serostatus were collected together with the repertoire data. In a later genetic analysis, genome-wide SNP genotypes for about three fifths of the roughly 670 donors were used, and that subset was treated as a discovery cohort. Every discovery cohort repertoire had been produced on one sequencing platform. HLA typing covered class I and class II loci at four-digit resolution. The number of typed donors differed by locus: roughly 629-630 for A, B, C, DRB1 and DQB1; roughly 510 for DQA1; 606 for DPA1; and 400 to 480 for DPB1. Four to six DR-DQ haplotypes were handled as single units for association and clustering because linkage in the cohort was strong. Across 300 to 400 genotyped donors of the cohort, an average of approximately 240,000 unique TCR beta nucleotide sequences per donor were sequenced, and about a sixth of those sequences were non-productive.

About this clone itself: Its binding antigen is unknown. No per-base quality is available; no much larger clone lies one base away.

Based on the germline V gene, the CDR1 and CDR2 sequences are KGHSH and LQKENI. Spanning cysteine to phenylalanine, the CDR3 consists of 15 amino acids. The only DNA kept is the CDR3, 45 bases in frame from the first base. V is cut back by 3 bases and J by 8 bases, with 5 bases in the junction unmatched. Library preparation was by the immunoSEQ multiplex PCR assay. The multiplex PCR relied on a mix of 60 forward primers for TCR Vbeta segments and 13 reverse primers for TCR Jbeta segments. The CDR3 region of rearranged TCR beta genes was amplified from genomic DNA with a multiplex PCR assay. On the Illumina HiSeq System, the amplified TCR beta libraries were sequenced as 87-base-pair reads. The source study handled its data this way. A later analysis tallied about 77 million unique TCR beta chains across the 666 repertoires, and about 10 million of those chains were shared by two or more donors. Raw reads were error-corrected and collapsed into unique sequences by a nearest-neighbor algorithm in which closely related sequences were merged to remove PCR and sequencing errors. CDR3 sequences were aligned to IMGT reference sequences to assign V, D and J gene segments. Each retained sequence needed at least a six-nucleotide match to both a V gene segment and a J gene segment. A rearrangement counted as productive if the CDR3 had no stop codons and remained in frame with V and J, and every other rearrangement counted as non-productive. CDR3 was defined according to IMGT convention as the region running from the second conserved V-encoded cysteine to the conserved J-encoded phenylalanine. The earlier analysis of about 530 of the donors excluded any sequence lacking an unambiguous match to a single V gene segment. In an earlier analysis of approximately 590 of the donors, V segments were called functional above 56.7% productive rearrangements and were called segregating when the between-donor standard deviation exceeded 5%. A statistical classification framework was built for diagnosing cytomegalovirus status from the catalog of TCR beta chain sequences. A later analysis assigned V and J genes by comparing TCR nucleotide sequences with IMGT/GENE-DB human TR gene sequences. In a later analysis, CDR3 sequences and most-parsimonious VDJ recombination scenarios were assigned using the TCRdist pipeline. In a later analysis, each TCR beta chain was defined by its CDR3 amino acid sequence together with its V-gene family, and reads lacking a unique V-gene family were excluded. To address suspected cross-contamination and a sequencing artifact, a later analysis removed under 600 highly shared, low-generation-probability nucleotide sequences. For each public chain, a later analysis derived a clonal expansion index from normalized ranks of inferred template counts within each repertoire. In a later analysis, generation probabilities were computed using a VDJ recombination model fitted to out-of-frame rearrangements, and the results were checked against IGoR. A later analysis scored TCR-TCR, TCR-HLA and TCR-CMV co-occurrence with hypergeometric tests, applying a repertoire-size bias correction to TCR pairs. A later analysis estimated false discovery rates by permuting HLA or CMV assignments 20 times. In a later analysis, co-occurring TCRs were grouped using DBSCAN, and TCRdist sequence similarity was added for clustering within HLA-allele-positive subsets. Repertoires with fewer than 30,000 or more than 120,000 public chains were left out of co-occurrence clustering, as were four to six repertoires with anomalous nucleotide sharing. Sourced from immuneACCESS, this table was stored by TCRdb with only in-frame sequences that have V and J called. A share of the clones is absent; for the studies checked, an unresolved V gene accounts for under half, and the remainder has no known explanation. Clone size and V and J calls were adopted from that table, with D and trimming inferred from the DNA. This sample holds tens of thousands of clones; approximately 75% were observed only once. The ten top clones hold about 3.8% of the sample.

The investigation overall reported the following: A group of highly shared sequence variants was considered likely to be a technical artifact of the sequencing pipeline. Most TCR sequences were seen in very few donors, while some public TCRs were found in many individuals. A further reported finding was that TCR beta sequences accurately predicted the HLA-A and HLA-B alleles for most subjects in the first cohort. Because counts were too low, about 17 rarely observed V segments, including chromosome 9 orphons, were excluded from the earlier analysis of roughly 580 of the donors. Cytomegalovirus status was reported to be diagnosed by the classifier with high specificity and sensitivity in both the original and validation cohorts. Some IMGT-functional V segments, including TRBV6-2 and TRBV6-3, could not be told apart with the 87-base-pair reads, so those segments were excluded. Linkage disequilibrium might explain the correlated functional status among segregating V segments, but an unknown experimental factor could not be ruled out. Specific HLA alleles were associated with 16,951 TCR beta sequences at a false discovery rate of 0.05 in a later analysis. The presence/absence analyses assumed that sequencing depth was roughly uniform across donors, and that assumption may not be true. In this cohort, only TCR beta chains were sequenced, and detectable features were limited by the absence of alpha or paired-chain data. Compared with the roughly 600-donor mean, donors in an Asian-associated ancestry cluster had fewer N-insertions in productive TCRs, according to a later genetic analysis. In a later analysis, the rate of TCR association differed among HLA loci, with DRB1 alleles having the most associated TCRs and HLA-C alleles having the fewest. In an earlier analysis of roughly 560 of the donors, most TCR beta V segments were observed in productive rearrangements about 90% or about 30% of the time, broadly matching IMGT annotations. Immune exposure information for the cohort was limited to CMV serostatus. A total of 164 TCR beta chains were listed by the study as associated with cytomegalovirus. When HLA alleles, especially DR and DQ, strongly co-occurred, TCR associations were difficult to assign to individual alleles. In vitro tests confirmed that a few of the cytomegalovirus-associated TCR beta chains recognize cytomegalovirus antigens. Most CMV-associated TCR beta chains appeared to be HLA-restricted in a later analysis, and the HLA associations seemed to be driven largely by CMV exposure. In a later genetic analysis, a missense DCLRE1C variant was associated with V-gene and J-gene trimming of TCR beta chains, and the association was replicated in an independent cohort. Because HLA typing was missing for some donors at each locus, association tests included only the typed subset. A later analysis reported that several top co-occurrence clusters appeared linked to parvovirus B19, influenza, CMV and Epstein-Barr virus. A later analysis found that HLA-associated TCR beta chains were more clonally expanded and had lower generation probabilities than equally common non-associated chains. The authors suggested that the approach could potentially be generalized to other disease states and immunological phenotypes.

The cohort comprised some 730 healthy bone marrow donors. Cohort members were all nominally healthy when sampled, although unrecorded immune exposures were likely present. The donor tested CMV seronegative and was one of the 352 seronegative cohort members. Every donor gave a peripheral blood sample, and the peripheral blood mononuclear cells from that sample were used for TCR beta sequencing. The Qiagen DNeasy Blood Extraction Kit was used to extract genomic DNA from the blood cell samples. Sequencing was done on a sample of PBMCs. Recombination joined TRBV18 with TRBJ1-6; 9 of the junction bases match TRBD1. The receptor was derived from a woman aged 40 to 50 in good health and CMV-seronegative. The DNA sequence is as follows: TGTGCCAGCTCACCGGAGACAGGGGGGTATTCACCCCTCCACTTT. It encodes CASSPETGGYSPLHF.